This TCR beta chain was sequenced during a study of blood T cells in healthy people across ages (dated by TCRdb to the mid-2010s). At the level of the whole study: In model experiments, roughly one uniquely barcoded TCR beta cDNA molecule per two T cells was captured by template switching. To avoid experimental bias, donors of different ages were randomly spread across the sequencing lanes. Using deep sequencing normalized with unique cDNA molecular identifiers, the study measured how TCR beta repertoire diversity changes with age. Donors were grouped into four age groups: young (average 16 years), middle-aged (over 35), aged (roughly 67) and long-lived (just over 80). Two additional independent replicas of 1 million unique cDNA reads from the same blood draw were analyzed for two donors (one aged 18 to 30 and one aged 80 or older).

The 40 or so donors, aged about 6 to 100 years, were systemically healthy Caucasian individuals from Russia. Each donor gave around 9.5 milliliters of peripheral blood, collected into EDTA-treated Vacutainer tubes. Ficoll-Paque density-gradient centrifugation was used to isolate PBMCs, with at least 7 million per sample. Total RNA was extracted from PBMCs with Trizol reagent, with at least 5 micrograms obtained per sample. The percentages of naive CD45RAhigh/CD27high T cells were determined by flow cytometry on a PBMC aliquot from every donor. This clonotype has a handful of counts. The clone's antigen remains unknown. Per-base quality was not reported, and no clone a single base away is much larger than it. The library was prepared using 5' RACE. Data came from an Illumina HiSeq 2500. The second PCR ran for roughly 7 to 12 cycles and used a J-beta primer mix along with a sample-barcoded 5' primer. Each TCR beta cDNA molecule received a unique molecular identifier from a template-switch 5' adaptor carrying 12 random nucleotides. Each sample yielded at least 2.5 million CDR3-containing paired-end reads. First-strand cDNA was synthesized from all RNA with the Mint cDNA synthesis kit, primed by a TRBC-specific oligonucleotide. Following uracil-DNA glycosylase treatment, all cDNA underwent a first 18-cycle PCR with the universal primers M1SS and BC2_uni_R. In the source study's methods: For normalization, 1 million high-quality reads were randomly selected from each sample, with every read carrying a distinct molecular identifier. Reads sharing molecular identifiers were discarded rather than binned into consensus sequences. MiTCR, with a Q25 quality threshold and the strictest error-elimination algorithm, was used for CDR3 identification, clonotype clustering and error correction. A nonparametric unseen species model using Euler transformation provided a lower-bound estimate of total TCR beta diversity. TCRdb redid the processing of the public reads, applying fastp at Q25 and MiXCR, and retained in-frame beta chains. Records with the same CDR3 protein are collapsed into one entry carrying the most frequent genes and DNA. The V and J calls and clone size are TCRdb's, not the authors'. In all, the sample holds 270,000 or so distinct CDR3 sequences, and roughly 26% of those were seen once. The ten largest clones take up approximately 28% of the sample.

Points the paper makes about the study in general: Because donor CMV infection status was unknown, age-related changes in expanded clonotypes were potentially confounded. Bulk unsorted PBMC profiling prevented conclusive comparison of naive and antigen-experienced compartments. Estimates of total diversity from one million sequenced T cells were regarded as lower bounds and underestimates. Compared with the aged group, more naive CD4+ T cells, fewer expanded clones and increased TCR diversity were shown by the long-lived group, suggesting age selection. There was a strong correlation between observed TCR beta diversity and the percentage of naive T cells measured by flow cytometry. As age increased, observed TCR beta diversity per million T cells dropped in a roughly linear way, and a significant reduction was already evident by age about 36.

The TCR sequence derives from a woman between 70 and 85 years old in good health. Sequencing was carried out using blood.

The CDR3 protein sequence reads: CSVEDRGQGETQYF. The nucleotides are TGCAGCGTTGAGGACAGGGGGCAGGGAGAGACCCAGTACTTC. This sequence uses TRBV29-1 and TRBJ2-5; 11 central nucleotides agree with TRBD1. The cysteine opens and the phenylalanine closes a CDR3 of 14 amino acids. The only DNA kept is the CDR3, 42 bases in frame from the first base. The germline V gene yields SQVTM for CDR1 and ANQGSEA for CDR2. Clipping removes 3 bases from V and 4 bases from J, with 4 as the unmatched junction base count. Joined to the reference TRBV29-1 and TRBJ2-5 proteins, this CDR3 gives the full variable domain: SAVISQKPSRDICQRGTSLTIQCQVDSQVTMMFWYRQQPGQSLTLIATANQGSEATYESGFVIDKFPISRPNLTFSTLTVSNMSPEDSSIYLCSVEDRGQGETQYFGPGTRLLVL.